This T cell receptor beta chain was identified during a study of control samples from healthy donors and cancer patients. The method was immunoSEQ multiplex PCR; TCRdb's version includes in-frame clones alone and lacks a portion of them. The data contain about 110,000 clones, about 80% of them singletons. V lost 0 bases, J lost 5 bases, and 8 bases stayed unmatched. CDR1 is SGHRS and CDR2 is YFSETQ in the germline V gene. CDR3 size: 16 residues. This rearrangement joins TRBV5-1 to TRBJ2-5; 9 nucleotides line up with TRBD1. Sequenced: blood. This TCR derives from a man aged 18 to 30 in good health. The CDR3 here is CASSLGDRDLWETQYF. DNA for the CDR3: TGCGCCAGCAGCTTGGGGGACAGGGATCTGTGGGAGACCCAGTACTTC.